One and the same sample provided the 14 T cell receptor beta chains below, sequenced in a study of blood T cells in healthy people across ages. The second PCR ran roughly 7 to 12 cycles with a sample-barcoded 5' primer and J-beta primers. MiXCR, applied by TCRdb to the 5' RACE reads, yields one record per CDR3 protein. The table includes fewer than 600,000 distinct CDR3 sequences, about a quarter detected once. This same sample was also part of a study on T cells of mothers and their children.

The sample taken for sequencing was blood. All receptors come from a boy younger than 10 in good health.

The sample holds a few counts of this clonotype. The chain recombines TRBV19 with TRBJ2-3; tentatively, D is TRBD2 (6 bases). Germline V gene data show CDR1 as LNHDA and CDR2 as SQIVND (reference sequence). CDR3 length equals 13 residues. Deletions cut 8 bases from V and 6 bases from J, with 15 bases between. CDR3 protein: CASRRDSVDTQYF. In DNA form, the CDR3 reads TGTGCCAGTCGCCGGGACTCCGTGGATACGCAGTATTTT.

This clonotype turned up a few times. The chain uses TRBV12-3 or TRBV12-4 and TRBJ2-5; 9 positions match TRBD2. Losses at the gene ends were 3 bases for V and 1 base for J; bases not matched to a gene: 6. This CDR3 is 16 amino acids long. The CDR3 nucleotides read TGTGCCAGCAGTTTTGCCCAGACTAGCGGCCAAGAGACCCAGTACTTC. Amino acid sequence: CASSFAQTSGQETQYF.

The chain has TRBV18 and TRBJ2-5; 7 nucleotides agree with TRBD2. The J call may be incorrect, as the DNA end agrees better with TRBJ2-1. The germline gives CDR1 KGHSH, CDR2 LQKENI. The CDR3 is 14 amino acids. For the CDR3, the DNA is TGTGCCAGCTCACCACCGGGGGGGGACTATGAGCAGTTCTTC. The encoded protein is CASSPPGGDYEQFF.

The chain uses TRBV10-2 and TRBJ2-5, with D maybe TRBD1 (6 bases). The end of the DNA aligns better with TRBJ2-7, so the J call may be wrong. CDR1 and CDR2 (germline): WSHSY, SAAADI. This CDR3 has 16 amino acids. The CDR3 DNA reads TGCGCCAGCAGTGATACAGGGTTGGGGCTCGGGTACGAGCAGTACTTC. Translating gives CASSDTGLGLGYEQYF.

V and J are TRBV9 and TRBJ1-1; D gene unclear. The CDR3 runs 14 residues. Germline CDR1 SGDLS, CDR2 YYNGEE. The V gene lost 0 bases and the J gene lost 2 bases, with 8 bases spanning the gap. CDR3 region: CASSVEVANTEAFF. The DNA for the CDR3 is TGTGCCAGCAGCGTAGAGGTAGCCAACACTGAAGCTTTCTTT.

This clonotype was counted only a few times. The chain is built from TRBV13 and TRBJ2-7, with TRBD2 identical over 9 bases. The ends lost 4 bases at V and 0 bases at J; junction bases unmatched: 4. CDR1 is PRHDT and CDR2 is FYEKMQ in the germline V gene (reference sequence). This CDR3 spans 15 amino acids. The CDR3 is CASSWSGGYSYEQYF. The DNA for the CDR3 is TGTGCCAGCAGCTGGAGCGGGGGGTACTCCTACGAGCAGTACTTC. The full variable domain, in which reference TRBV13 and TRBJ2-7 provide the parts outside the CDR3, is AAGVIQSPRHLIKEKRETATLKCYPIPRHDTVYWYQQGPGQDPQFLISFYEKMQSDKGSIPDRFSAQQFSDYHSELNMSSLELGDSALYFCASSWSGGYSYEQYFGPGTRLTVT.

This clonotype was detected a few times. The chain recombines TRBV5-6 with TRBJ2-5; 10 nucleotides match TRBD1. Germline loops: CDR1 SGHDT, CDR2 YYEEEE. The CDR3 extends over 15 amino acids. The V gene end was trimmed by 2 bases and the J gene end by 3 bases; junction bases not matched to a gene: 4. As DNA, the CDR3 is TGTGCCAGCAGCTTCCCCGGGACAGGGGAAGAGACCCAGTACTTC. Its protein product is CASSFPGTGEETQYF.

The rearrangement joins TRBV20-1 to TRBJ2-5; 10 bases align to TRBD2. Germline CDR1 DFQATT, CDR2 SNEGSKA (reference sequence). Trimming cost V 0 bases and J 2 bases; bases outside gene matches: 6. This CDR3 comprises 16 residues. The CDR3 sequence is CSARDGTSANQETQYF. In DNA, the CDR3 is TGCAGTGCTAGAGATGGGACTAGCGCGAATCAAGAGACCCAGTACTTC.

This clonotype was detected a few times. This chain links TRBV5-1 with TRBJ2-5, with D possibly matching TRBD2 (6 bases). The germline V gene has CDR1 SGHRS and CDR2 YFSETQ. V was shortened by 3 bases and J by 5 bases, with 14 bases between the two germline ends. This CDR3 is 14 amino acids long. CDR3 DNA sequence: TGCGCCAGCAGCTCGGACTATTCTACGGAGACCCAGTACTTC. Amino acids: CASSSDYSTETQYF.

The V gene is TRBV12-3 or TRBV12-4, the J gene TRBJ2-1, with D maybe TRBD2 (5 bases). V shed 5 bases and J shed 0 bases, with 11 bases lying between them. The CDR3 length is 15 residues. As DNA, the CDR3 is TGTGCCAGCAGTCGCCTGGGGAGCTCCTACAATGAGCAGTTCTTC. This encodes CASSRLGSSYNEQFF.

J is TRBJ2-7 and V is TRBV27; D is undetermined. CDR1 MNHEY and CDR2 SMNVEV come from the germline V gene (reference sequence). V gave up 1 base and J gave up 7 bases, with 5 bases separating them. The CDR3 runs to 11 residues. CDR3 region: CASSLYGEQYF. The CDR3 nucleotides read TGTGCCAGCAGTTTATACGGGGAGCAGTACTTC.

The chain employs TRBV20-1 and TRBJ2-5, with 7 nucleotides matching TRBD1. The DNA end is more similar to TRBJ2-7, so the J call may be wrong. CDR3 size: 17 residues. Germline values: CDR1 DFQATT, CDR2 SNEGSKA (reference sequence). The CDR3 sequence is CSAWDDKQGSFSYEQYF. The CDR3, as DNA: TGCAGTGCCTGGGACGATAAACAGGGGTCATTCTCCTACGAGCAGTACTTC.

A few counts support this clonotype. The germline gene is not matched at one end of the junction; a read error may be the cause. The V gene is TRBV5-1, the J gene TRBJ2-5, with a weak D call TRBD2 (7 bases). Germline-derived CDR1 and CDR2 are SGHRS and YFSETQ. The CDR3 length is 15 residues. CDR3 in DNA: TGCGCCAGCAGCTTGGCCCCGGTAGGGGGGGAGACCCAGCACTTC. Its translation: CASSLAPVGGETQHF.

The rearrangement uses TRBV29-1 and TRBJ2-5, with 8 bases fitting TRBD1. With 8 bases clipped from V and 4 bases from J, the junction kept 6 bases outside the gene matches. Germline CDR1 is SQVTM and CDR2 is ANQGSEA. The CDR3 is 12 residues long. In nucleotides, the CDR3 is TGCAGCTCCCGCGACAGGGGAGAGACCCAGTACTTC. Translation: CSSRDRGETQYF.